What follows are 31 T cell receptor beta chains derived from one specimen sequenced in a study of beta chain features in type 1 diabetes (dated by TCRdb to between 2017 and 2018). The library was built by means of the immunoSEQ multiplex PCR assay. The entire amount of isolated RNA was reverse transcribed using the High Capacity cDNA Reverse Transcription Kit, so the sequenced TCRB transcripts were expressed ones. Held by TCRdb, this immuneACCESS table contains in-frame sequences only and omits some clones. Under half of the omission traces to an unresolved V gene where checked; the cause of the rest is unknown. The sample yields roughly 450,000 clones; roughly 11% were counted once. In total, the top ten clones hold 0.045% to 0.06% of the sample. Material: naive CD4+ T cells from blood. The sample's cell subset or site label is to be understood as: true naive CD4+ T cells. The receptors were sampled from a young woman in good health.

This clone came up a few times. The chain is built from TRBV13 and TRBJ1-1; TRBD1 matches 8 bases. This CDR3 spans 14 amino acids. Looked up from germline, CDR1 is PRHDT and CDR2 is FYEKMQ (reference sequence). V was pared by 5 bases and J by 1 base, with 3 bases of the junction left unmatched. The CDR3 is CASSRDRRNTEAFF. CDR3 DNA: TGTGCCAGCAGCCGGGACAGGCGGAACACTGAAGCTTTCTTT. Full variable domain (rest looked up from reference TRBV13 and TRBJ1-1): AAGVIQSPRHLIKEKRETATLKCYPIPRHDTVYWYQQGPGQDPQFLISFYEKMQSDKGSIPDRFSAQQFSDYHSELNMSSLELGDSALYFCASSRDRRNTEAFFGQGTRLTVV.

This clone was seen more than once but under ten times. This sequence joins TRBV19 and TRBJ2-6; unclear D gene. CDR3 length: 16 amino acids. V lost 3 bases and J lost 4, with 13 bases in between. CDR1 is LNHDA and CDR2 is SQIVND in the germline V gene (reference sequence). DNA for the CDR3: TGTGCCAGTAGTATTGCTCTAGGCTCCGGGGCCAACGTCCTGACTTTC. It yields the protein CASSIALGSGANVLTF.

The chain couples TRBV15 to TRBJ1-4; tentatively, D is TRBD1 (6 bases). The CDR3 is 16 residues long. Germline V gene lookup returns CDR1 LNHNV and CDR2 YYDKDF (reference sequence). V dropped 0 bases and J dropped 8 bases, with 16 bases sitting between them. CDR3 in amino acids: CATSRDRRQGNEKLFF. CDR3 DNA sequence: TGTGCCACCAGCAGAGATCGGCGGCAGGGGAACGAAAAACTGTTTTTT.

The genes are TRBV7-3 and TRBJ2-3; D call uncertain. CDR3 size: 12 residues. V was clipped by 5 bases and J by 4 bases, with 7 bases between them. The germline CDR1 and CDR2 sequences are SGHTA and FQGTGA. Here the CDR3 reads CASSRPADTQYF. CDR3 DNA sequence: TGTGCCAGCAGCCGTCCGGCAGATACGCAGTATTTT.

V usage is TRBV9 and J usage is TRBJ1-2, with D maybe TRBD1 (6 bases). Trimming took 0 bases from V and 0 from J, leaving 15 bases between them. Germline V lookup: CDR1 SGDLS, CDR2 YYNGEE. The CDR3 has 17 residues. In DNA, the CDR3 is TGTGCCAGCAGCGTAGGATCCGTCAGGGGCACTAACTATGGCTACACCTTC. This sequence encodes CASSVGSVRGTNYGYTF. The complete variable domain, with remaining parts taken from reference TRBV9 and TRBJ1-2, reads DSGVTQTPKHLITATGQRVTLRCSPRSGDLSVYWYQQSLDQGLQFLIQYYNGEERAKGNILERFSAQQFPDLHSELNLSSLELGDSALYFCASSVGSVRGTNYGYTFGSGTRLTVV.

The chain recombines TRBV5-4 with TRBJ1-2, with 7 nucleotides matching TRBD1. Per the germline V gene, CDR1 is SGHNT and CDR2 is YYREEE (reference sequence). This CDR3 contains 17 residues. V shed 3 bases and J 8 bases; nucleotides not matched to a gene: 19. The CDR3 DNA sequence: TGTGCCAGCAGCTCAAATGGAGACAGGACAGGTAGACGGGGCTACACCTTC. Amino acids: CASSSNGDRTGRRGYTF.

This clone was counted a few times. CDR3 coding DNA: TGCAGCGTTGAAGGGTGGACCCAGTACTTC. Its protein product is CSVEGWTQYF. The V call is TRBV29-1, the J call TRBJ2-5; D not certain. The V end was cut by 1 base, the J end by 7 bases, with 4 bases between. The CDR3 loop spans 10 amino acids. Germline V gives CDR1 SQVTM, CDR2 ANQGSEA.

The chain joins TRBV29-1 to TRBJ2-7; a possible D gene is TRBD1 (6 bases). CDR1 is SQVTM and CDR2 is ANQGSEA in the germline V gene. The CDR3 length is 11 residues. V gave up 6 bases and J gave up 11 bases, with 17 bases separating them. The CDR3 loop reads CSVRTINREYF. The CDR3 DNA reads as TGCAGCGTCCGCACAATCAACAGGGAGTACTTC.

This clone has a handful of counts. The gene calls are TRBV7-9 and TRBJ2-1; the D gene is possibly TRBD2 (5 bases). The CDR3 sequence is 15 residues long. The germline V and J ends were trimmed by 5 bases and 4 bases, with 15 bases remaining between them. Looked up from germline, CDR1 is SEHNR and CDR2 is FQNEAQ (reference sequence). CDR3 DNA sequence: TGTGCCAGCAGCCCCAGGCGACGCGGGTACAATGAGCAGTTCTTC. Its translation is CASSPRRRGYNEQFF.

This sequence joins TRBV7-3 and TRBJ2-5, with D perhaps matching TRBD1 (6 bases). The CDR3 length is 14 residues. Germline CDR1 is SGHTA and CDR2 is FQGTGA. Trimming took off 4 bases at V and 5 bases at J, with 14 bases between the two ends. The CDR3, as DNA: TGTGCCAGCAGCTCCCAGGGGAATTGGGAGACCCAGTACTTC. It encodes CASSSQGNWETQYF.

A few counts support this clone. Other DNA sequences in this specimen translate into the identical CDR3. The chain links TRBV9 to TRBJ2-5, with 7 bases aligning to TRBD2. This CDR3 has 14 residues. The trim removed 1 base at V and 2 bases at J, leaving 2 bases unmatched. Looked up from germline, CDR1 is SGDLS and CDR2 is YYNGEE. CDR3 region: CASSVTGGQETQYF. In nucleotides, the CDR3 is TGTGCCAGCAGCGTAACGGGGGGTCAAGAGACCCAGTACTTC. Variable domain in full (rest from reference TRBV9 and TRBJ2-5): DSGVTQTPKHLITATGQRVTLRCSPRSGDLSVYWYQQSLDQGLQFLIQYYNGEERAKGNILERFSAQQFPDLHSELNLSSLELGDSALYFCASSVTGGQETQYFGPGTRLLVL.

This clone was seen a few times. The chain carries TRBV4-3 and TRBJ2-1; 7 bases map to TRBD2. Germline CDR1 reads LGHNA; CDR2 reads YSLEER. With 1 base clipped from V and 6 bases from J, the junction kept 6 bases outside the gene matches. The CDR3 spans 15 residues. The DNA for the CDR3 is TGCGCCAGCAGCCAAGTCGACCGGGAGGTCAATGAGCAGTTCTTC. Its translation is CASSQVDREVNEQFF.

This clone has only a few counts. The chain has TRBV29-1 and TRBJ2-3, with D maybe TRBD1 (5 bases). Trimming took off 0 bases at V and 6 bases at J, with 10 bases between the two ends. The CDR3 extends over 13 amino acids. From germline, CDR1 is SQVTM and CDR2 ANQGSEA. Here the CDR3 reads CSVEDGAPDTQYF. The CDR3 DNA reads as TGCAGCGTTGAAGATGGGGCGCCGGATACGCAGTATTTT.

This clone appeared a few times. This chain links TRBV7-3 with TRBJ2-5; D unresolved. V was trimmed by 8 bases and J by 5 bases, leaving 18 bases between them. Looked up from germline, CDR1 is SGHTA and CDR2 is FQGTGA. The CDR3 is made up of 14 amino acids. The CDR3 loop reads CASSLTGRQETQYF. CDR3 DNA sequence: TGTGCCAGCTCCTTAACCGGGCGGCAGGAGACCCAGTACTTC.

CDR3 in amino acids: CASRGTGETYGYTF. CDR3 in DNA: TGTGCCAGCAGGGGGACCGGCGAAACCTATGGCTACACCTTC. This rearrangement joins TRBV27 to TRBJ1-2; D possibly corresponds to TRBD1 (5 bases). Trimming left V 6 bases short and J 4 bases short, with 15 bases between. The CDR3 has 14 residues. Germline V gene data show CDR1 as MNHEY and CDR2 as SMNVEV (reference sequence).

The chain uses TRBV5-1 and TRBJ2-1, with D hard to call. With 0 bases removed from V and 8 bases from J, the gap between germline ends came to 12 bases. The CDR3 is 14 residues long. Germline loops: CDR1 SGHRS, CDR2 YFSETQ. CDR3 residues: CASSLGSVDDEQFF. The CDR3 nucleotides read TGCGCCAGCAGCTTGGGGTCGGTAGATGATGAGCAGTTCTTC.

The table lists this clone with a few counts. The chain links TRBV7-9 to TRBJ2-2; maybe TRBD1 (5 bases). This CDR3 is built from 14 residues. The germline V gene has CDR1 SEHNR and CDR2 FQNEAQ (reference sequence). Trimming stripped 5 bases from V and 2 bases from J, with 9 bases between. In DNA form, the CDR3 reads TGTGCCAGCAGCCGCGGACAAAACACCGGGGAGCTGTTTTTT. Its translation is CASSRGQNTGELFF. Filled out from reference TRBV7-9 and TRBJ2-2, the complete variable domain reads DTGVSQNPRHKITKRGQNVTFRCDPISEHNRLYWYRQTLGQGPEFLTYFQNEAQLEKSRLLSDRFSAERPKGSFSTLEIQRTEQGDSAMYLCASSRGQNTGELFFGEGSRLTVL.

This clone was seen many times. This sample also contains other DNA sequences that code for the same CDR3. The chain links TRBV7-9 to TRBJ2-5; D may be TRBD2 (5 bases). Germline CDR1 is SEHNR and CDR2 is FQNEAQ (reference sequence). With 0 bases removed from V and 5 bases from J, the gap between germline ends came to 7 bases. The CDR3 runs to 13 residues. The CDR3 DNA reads TGTGCCAGCAGCTTAGCGGGAGCGGAGACCCAGTACTTC. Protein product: CASSLAGAETQYF.

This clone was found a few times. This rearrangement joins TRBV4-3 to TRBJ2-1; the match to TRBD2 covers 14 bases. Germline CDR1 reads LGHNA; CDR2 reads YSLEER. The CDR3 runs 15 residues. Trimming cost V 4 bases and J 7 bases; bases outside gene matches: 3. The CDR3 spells CASSRGLAGGNEQFF. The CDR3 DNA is TGCGCCAGCAGCCGAGGACTAGCGGGAGGAAATGAGCAGTTCTTC.

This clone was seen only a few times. Here the CDR3 reads CASSQTAMHEQFF. The CDR3 DNA reads as TGTGCCAGCAGCCAGACAGCTATGCATGAGCAGTTCTTC. This sequence joins TRBV11-3 and TRBJ2-1, with D maybe TRBD1 (5 bases). CDR1 is SGHNT and CDR2 is YENEEA in the germline V gene. V lost 5 bases and J 8 bases, leaving 13 bases between the germline ends. The CDR3 has 13 amino acids.

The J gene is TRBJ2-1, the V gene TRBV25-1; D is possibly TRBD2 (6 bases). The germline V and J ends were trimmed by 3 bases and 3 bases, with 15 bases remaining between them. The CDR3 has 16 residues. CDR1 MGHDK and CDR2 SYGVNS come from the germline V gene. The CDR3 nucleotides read TGTGCCAGCAGTGACCCCGGAGGGGCCAACTACAATGAGCAGTTCTTC. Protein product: CASSDPGGANYNEQFF.

CDR3 protein: CASSLHGETQYF. DNA of the CDR3: TGTGCCAGCAGCCTTCACGGAGAGACCCAGTACTTC. This chain links TRBV5-8 with TRBJ2-5; no definite D call. There are 12 residues in the CDR3. The germline V gene encodes CDR1 SGHTS and CDR2 YDEGEE. V lost 4 bases, J lost 4 bases, and 8 bases lay in between.

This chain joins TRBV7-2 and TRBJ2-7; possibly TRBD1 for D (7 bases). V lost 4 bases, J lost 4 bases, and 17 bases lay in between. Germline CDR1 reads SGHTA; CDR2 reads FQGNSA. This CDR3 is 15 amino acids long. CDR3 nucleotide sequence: TGTGCCAGCAGCTCATCCGCGGGACAGCCGTACGAGCAGTACGTC. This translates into CASSSSAGQPYEQYV.

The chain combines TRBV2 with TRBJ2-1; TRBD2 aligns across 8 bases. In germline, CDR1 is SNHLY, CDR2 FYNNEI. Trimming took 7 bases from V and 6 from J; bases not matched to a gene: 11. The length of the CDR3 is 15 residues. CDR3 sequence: CASTRLASRVNEQFF. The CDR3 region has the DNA TGTGCCAGCACCCGACTAGCGAGCAGAGTCAATGAGCAGTTCTTC.

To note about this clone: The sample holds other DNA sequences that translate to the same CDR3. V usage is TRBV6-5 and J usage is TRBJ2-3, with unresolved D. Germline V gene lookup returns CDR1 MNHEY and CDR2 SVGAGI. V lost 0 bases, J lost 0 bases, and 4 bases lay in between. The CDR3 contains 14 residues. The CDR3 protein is CASSYSGSTDTQYF. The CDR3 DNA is TGTGCCAGCAGTTACTCGGGCAGCACAGATACGCAGTATTTT.

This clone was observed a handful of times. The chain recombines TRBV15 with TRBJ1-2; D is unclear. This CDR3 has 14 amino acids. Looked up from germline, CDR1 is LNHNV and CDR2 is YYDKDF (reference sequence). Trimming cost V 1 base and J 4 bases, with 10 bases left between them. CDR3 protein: CATSRGVGGYGYTF. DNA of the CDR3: TGTGCCACCAGCAGAGGGGTAGGAGGCTATGGCTACACCTTC.

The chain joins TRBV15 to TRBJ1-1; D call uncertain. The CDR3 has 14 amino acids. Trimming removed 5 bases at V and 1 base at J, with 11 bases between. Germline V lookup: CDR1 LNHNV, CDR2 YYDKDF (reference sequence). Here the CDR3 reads CATSPQTANTEAFF. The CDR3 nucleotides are TGTGCCACCAGCCCGCAGACCGCGAACACTGAAGCTTTCTTT.

CDR3 sequence reads: CASSLMAGGNLNEQFF. The CDR3 DNA reads as TGTGCCAGCAGCTTAATGGCGGGGGGCAACCTCAATGAGCAGTTCTTC. V and J are TRBV11-2 and TRBJ2-1; TRBD2 matches 8 bases. The germline CDR1 and CDR2 sequences are SGHAT and FQNNGV. With V trimmed by 2 bases and J by 6 bases, 9 bases remained unmatched. The CDR3 has 16 residues. Full variable domain (rest looked up from reference TRBV11-2 and TRBJ2-1): EAGVAQSPRYKIIEKRQSVAFWCNPISGHATLYWYQQILGQGPKLLIQFQNNGVVDDSQLPKDRFSAERLKGVDSTLKIQPAKLEDSAVYLCASSLMAGGNLNEQFFGPGTRLTVL.

The CDR3 sequence: CASSLAIITGTYEQYF. The CDR3 DNA follows: TGTGCCAGCAGCTTAGCAATCATTACAGGGACCTACGAGCAGTACTTC. This chain uses TRBV7-9 with TRBJ2-7; possible D gene TRBD1, 6 bases. V was trimmed by 0 bases and J by 2 bases, leaving 14 bases between them. CDR1 is SEHNR and CDR2 is FQNEAQ in the germline V gene (reference sequence). The CDR3 loop spans 16 amino acids.

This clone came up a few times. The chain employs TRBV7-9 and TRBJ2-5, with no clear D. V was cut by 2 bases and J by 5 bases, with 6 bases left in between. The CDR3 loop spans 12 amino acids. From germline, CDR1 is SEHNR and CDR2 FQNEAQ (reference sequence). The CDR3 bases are TGTGCCAGCAGCTTAATTCCTGAGACCCAGTACTTC. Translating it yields CASSLIPETQYF.

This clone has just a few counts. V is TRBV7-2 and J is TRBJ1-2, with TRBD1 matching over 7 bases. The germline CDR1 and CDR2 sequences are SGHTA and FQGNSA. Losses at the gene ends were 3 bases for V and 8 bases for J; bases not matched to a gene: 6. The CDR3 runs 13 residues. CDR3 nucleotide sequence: TGTGCCAGCAGCTTTCGGGACAGTCGAGGCTACACCTTC. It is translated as CASSFRDSRGYTF.